These 15 T cell receptor beta chains were sequenced from one sample in a study of blood T cells in healthy people across ages. Primed by a sample-barcoded 5' primer and a J-beta primer mix, a second PCR proceeded for roughly 6 to 12 cycles. TCRdb reanalysed the 5' RACE reads using MiXCR and keeps one entry per CDR3 protein. The sample has a few hundred thousand distinct CDR3 sequences, about 27% seen once; the top ten hold 3% to 4%. These data were also filed under a second study, of T cells of mothers and their children.

The material sequenced was blood. These receptors were taken from a boy aged 2 to 9 in good health.

The J gene is TRBJ2-5, the V gene TRBV3-1; 8 bases fit TRBD2. V lost 6 bases, J lost 5 bases, and 14 bases stayed unmatched. Germline V CDR1 and CDR2: LGHDT, YNNKEL (reference sequence). The CDR3 contains 16 residues. CDR3 amino acids: CASRYREGPRQETQYF. CDR3 nucleotides: TGTGCCAGCAGGTACCGGGAGGGGCCCCGCCAGGAGACCCAGTACTTC.

The chain uses TRBV5-1 and TRBJ1-1; tentative D call: TRBD1 (5 bases). The CDR3 covers 15 residues. Germline-derived CDR1 and CDR2 are SGHRS and YFSETQ. Trimming took off 4 bases at V and 1 base at J, with 14 bases between the two ends. In DNA form, the CDR3 reads TGCGCCAGCAGCGGTCCGGGGCTCGGGAACACTGAAGCTTTCTTT. Translated: CASSGPGLGNTEAFF. The whole variable domain, remainder taken from reference TRBV5-1 and TRBJ1-1, is KAGVTQTPRYLIKTRGQQVTLSCSPISGHRSVSWYQQTPGQGLQFLFEYFSETQRNKGNFPGRFSGRQFSNSRSEMNVSTLELGDSALYLCASSGPGLGNTEAFFGQGTRLTVV.

The chain couples TRBV27 to TRBJ2-1, with TRBD2 matching 10 bases. V gave up 0 bases and J gave up 6 bases; unmatched junction bases: 8. The CDR3 consists of 17 residues. The germline V gene has CDR1 MNHEY and CDR2 SMNVEV (reference sequence). The CDR3 coding sequence is TGTGCCAGCAGTTTATCTTTCCTAGCGGGAGTGGTCAATGAGCAGTTCTTC. It translates to CASSLSFLAGVVNEQFF.

This clonotype occurred a few times. One junction end does not reproduce the germline sequence, and a read error may be involved. The V call is TRBV7-2, the J call TRBJ2-7; 10 bases map to TRBD2. Germline lookup yields CDR1 SGHTA and CDR2 FQGNSA. This CDR3 comprises 15 residues. CDR3 loop: CANSDPSGGSYEQYF. CDR3 DNA sequence: TGTGCCAACAGCGACCCTAGCGGGGGTTCCTACGAGCAGTACTTC.

In this sample, this clonotype turned up a few times. The chain couples TRBV6-2 or TRBV6-3 to TRBJ2-5, with D perhaps matching TRBD1 (5 bases). Trimming took 7 bases from V and 5 from J, leaving 11 bases between them. The CDR3 length is 12 residues. Per the germline V gene, CDR1 is MNHEY and CDR2 is SVGEGT. DNA of the CDR3: TGTGCCAGCAAAACAGGTTTGGAGACCCAGTACTTC. It translates to CASKTGLETQYF.

The V and J genes are TRBV28 and TRBJ1-4; D not resolved. The CDR3 covers 17 residues. V was pared by 6 bases and J by 7 bases, with 24 bases between. Germline V gives CDR1 MDHEN, CDR2 SYDVKM. The CDR3 DNA reads as TGTGCCAGCAGAGTGCGGATCCGGAGGGCCGGAGGTGAAAAACTGTTTTTT. It translates to CASRVRIRRAGGEKLFF.

This clonotype was counted between two and nine times. The chain couples TRBV20-1 to TRBJ2-3, with TRBD2 matching 16 bases. Germline V gene lookup returns CDR1 DFQATT and CDR2 SNEGSKA (reference sequence). The CDR3 loop spans 15 amino acids. J gave up 6 bases and V 6 bases, and 6 bases lay outside the gene matches. The CDR3 spells CSALGLAGGKDTQYF. DNA of the CDR3: TGCAGTGCCCTGGGACTAGCGGGGGGGAAGGATACGCAGTATTTT.

This clonotype occurred a few times. This sequence joins TRBV29-1 and TRBJ2-1; 9 bases are shared with TRBD2. CDR3 length equals 14 residues. The V gene's germline CDR1 is SQVTM and CDR2 ANQGSEA. The J segment lost 5 bases and the V segment lost 7 bases, leaving 9 bases of the junction unmatched. CDR3 residues: CSGGETSGNNEQFF. The CDR3 bases are TGCAGCGGGGGGGAGACTAGCGGTAACAATGAGCAGTTCTTC.

The CDR3 spells CSARDHGQGAKYGYTF. The CDR3 nucleotides are TGCAGTGCTAGAGATCACGGACAGGGGGCAAAGTATGGCTACACCTTC. The V gene is TRBV20-1, the J gene TRBJ1-2; 11 bases are shared with TRBD1. V shed 0 bases, J shed 5 bases, and the junction held 8 bases outside the gene matches. From germline, CDR1 is DFQATT and CDR2 SNEGSKA (reference sequence). This CDR3 has 16 amino acids.

This chain links TRBV27 with TRBJ2-7; D unclear. This CDR3 contains 15 residues. Trimming removed 1 base at V and 2 bases at J, with 12 bases between. Per germline, CDR1 MNHEY and CDR2 SMNVEV (reference sequence). The CDR3 bases are TGTGCCAGCAGTTTATACCCGGTGGGTCCCTACGAGCAGTACTTC. This sequence encodes CASSLYPVGPYEQYF.

This chain uses TRBV5-6 with TRBJ2-5; 8 nucleotides line up with TRBD1. TRBJ2-1 explains the end of the DNA better; the J call may be wrong. Germline V gene lookup returns CDR1 SGHDT and CDR2 YYEEEE. CDR3 length equals 12 residues. CDR3 sequence (DNA): TGTGCCAGCAGCCCAGGACAGGGAGAGCAGTTCTTC. Translated, it gives CASSPGQGEQFF.

Here the CDR3 DNA reads TGTGCCAGCAGCCAAGGGGGGGGCAGGGCCTACGAGCAGTACTTC. Translated: CASSQGGGRAYEQYF. The chain joins TRBV14 to TRBJ2-7; D is possibly TRBD2 (7 bases). This CDR3 contains 15 residues. V was shortened by 1 base and J by 2 bases, with 12 bases between the two germline ends. The germline V gene has CDR1 SGHDN and CDR2 FVKESK.

This clonotype was counted a few times. The gene calls are TRBV29-1 and TRBJ2-7; possibly TRBD1 for D (5 bases). The CDR3 runs to 12 residues. The V end was cut by 2 bases, the J end by 6 bases, with 11 bases between. Germline V gives CDR1 SQVTM, CDR2 ANQGSEA. The CDR3 region is CSVEIGACEQYF. The CDR3 region has the DNA TGCAGCGTTGAAATAGGGGCTTGCGAGCAGTACTTC.

The chain links TRBV12-3 or TRBV12-4 to TRBJ2-2; the D gene is possibly TRBD2 (7 bases). This CDR3 contains 14 residues. V was clipped by 3 bases and J by 7 bases, with 12 bases between them. The CDR3 sequence: CASSFRGAGGELFF. In DNA, the CDR3 is TGTGCCAGCAGTTTCCGGGGGGCAGGCGGGGAGCTGTTTTTT.

This clonotype was counted between two and nine times. This chain connects TRBV27 to TRBJ2-5; 8 nucleotides match TRBD1. Trimming took 6 bases from V and 2 from J; bases not matched to a gene: 8. CDR1 is MNHEY and CDR2 is SMNVEV in the germline V gene (reference sequence). The CDR3 is made up of 15 amino acids. CDR3 protein: CASSQTDRAQETQYF. CDR3 DNA sequence: TGTGCCAGCAGCCAGACGGACAGGGCGCAAGAGACCCAGTACTTC.